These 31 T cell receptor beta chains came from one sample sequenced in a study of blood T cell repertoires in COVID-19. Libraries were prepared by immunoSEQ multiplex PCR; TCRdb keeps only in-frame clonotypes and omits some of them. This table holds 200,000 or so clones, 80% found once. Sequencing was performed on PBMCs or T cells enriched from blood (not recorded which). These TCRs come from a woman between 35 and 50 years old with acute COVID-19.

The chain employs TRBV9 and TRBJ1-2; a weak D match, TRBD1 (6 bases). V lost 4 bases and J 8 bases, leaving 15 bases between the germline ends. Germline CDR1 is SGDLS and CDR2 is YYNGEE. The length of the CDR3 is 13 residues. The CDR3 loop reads CASSPTGFGGYTF. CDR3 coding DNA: TGTGCCAGCAGCCCTACAGGGTTCGGCGGCTACACCTTC.

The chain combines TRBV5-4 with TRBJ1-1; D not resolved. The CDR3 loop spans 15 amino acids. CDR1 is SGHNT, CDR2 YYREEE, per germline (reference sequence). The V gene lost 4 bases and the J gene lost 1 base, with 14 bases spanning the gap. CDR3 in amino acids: CASSSASKPNTEAFF. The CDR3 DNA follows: TGTGCCAGCAGCAGCGCCTCGAAGCCGAACACTGAAGCTTTCTTT.

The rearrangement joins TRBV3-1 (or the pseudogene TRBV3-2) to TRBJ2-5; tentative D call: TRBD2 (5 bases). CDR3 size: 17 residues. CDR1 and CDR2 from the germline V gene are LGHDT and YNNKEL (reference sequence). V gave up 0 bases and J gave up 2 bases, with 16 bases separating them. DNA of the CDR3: TGTGCCAGCAGCCAAGATATGGCAGGAAGGAGGCAAGAGACCCAGTACTTC. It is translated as CASSQDMAGRRQETQYF.

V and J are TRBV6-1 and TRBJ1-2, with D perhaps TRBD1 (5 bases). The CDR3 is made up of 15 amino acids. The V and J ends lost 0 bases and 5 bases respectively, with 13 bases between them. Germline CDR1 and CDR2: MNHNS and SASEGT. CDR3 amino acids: CASSEAGAGLYGYTF. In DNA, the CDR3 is TGTGCCAGCAGTGAAGCTGGGGCAGGCCTTTATGGCTACACCTTC.

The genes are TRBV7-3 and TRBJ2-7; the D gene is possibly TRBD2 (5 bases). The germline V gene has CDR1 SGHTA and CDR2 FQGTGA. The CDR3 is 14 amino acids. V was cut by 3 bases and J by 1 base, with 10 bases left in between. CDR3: CASSLDGISYEQYF. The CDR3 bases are TGTGCCAGCAGCTTGGACGGGATATCCTACGAGCAGTACTTC.

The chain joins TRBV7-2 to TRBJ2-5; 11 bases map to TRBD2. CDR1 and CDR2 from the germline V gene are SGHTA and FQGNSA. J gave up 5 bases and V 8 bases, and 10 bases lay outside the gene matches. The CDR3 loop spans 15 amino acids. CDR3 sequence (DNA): TGTGCCAGCGGTGGGACTAGCGGAACTCACGAGACCCAGTACTTC. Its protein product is CASGGTSGTHETQYF.

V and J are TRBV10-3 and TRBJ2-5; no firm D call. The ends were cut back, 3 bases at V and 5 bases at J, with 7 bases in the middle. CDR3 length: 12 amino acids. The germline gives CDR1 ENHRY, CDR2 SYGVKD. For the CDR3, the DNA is TGTGCCATCAGTGAAATCAGGGAGACCCAGTACTTC. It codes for CAISEIRETQYF.

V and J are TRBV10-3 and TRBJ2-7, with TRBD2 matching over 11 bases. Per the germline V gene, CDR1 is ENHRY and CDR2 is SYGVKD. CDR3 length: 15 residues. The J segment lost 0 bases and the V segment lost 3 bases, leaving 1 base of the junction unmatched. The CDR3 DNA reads TGTGCCATCAGTGAACTAGCGGGGGACTCCTACGAGCAGTACTTC. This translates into CAISELAGDSYEQYF.

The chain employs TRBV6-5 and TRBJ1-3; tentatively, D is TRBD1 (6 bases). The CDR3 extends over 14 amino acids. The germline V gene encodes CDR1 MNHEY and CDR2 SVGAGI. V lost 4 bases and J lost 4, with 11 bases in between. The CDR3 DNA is TGTGCCAGCAGTTTTCGGACAGCCGGAAACACCATATATTTT. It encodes CASSFRTAGNTIYF.

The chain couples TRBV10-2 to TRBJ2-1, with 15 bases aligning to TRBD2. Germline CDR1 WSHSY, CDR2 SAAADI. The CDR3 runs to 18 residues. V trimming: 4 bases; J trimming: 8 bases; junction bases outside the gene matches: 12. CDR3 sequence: CASSGRTSGRVKGDEQFF. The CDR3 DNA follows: TGCGCCAGCAGTGGGAGGACTAGCGGGAGGGTAAAAGGCGATGAGCAGTTCTTC.

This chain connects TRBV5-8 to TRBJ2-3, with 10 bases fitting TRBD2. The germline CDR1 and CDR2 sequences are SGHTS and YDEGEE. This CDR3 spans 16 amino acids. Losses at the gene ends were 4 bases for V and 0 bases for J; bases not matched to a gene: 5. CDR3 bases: TGTGCCAGCAGCCCCCTAGCGGGGGCTAGCACAGATACGCAGTATTTT. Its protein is CASSPLAGASTDTQYF.

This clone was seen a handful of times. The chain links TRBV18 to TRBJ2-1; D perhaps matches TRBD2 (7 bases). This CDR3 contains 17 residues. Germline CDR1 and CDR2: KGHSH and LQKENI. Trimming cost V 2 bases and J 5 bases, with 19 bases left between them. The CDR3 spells CASSPNNRGAVNNEQFF. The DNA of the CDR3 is TGTGCCAGCTCACCAAACAACCGGGGGGCGGTCAACAATGAGCAGTTCTTC.

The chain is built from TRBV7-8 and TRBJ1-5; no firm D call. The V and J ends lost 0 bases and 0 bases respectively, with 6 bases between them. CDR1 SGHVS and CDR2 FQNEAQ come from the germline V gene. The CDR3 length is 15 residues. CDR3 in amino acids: CASSLAGASNQPQHF. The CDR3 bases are TGTGCCAGCAGCTTAGCCGGAGCTAGCAATCAGCCCCAGCATTTT.

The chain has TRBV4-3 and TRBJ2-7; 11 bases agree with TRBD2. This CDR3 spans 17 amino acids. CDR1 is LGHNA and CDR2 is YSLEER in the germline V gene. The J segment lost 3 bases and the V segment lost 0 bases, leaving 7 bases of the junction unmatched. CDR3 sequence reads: CASSQEVTLAGVYEQYF. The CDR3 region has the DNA TGCGCCAGCAGCCAAGAGGTGACACTAGCGGGAGTCTACGAGCAGTACTTC.

CDR3 region: CASSLVHTADGYTF. The DNA of the CDR3 is TGTGCCAGCAGCTTAGTGCATACAGCTGATGGCTACACCTTC. The chain joins TRBV7-9 to TRBJ1-2; D unclear. The CDR3 contains 14 residues. V was pared by 1 base and J by 6 bases, with 12 bases between. Germline V CDR1 and CDR2: SEHNR, FQNEAQ (reference sequence).

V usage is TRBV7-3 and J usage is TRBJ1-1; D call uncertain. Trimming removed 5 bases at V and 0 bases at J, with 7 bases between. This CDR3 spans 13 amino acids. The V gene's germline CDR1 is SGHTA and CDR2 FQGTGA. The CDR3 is CASSSSVNTEAFF. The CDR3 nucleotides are TGTGCCAGCAGCAGCTCTGTGAACACTGAAGCTTTCTTT.

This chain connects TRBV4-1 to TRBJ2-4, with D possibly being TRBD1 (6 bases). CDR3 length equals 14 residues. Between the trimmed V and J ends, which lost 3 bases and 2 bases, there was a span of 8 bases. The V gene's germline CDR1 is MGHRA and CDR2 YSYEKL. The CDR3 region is CASSQGATKNIQYF. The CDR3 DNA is TGCGCCAGCAGCCAGGGGGCGACCAAAAACATTCAGTACTTC.

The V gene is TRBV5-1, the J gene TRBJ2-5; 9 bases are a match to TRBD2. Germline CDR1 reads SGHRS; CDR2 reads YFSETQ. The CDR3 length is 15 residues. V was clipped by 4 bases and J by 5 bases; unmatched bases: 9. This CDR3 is CASSRIAGERETQYF. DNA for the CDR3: TGCGCCAGCAGCCGGATAGCGGGAGAGCGTGAGACCCAGTACTTC.

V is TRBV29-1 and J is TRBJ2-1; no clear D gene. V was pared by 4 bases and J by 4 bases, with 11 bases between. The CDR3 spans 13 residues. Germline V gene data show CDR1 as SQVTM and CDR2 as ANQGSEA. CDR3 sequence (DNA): TGCAGCGTTGTGAGAATCATATACAATGAGCAGTTCTTC. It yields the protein CSVVRIIYNEQFF.

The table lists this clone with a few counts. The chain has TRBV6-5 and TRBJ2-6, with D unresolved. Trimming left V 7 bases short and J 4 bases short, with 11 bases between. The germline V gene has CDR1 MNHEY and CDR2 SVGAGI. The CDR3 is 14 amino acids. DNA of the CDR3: TGTGCCAGCACCTTTAGCTCGGGGGCCAACGTCCTGACTTTC. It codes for CASTFSSGANVLTF.

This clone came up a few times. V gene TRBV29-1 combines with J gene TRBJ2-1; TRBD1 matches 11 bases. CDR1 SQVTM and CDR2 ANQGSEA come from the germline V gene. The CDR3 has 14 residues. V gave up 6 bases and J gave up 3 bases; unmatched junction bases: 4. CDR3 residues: CSVAGQGVYNEQFF. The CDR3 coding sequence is TGCAGCGTGGCGGGACAGGGGGTCTACAATGAGCAGTTCTTC.

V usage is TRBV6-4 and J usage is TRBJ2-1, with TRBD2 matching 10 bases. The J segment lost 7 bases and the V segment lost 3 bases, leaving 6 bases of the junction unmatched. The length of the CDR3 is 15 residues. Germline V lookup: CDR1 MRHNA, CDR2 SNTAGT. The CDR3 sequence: CASSEVAGGGNEQFF. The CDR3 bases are TGTGCCAGCAGTGAGGTAGCGGGAGGCGGGAATGAGCAGTTCTTC.

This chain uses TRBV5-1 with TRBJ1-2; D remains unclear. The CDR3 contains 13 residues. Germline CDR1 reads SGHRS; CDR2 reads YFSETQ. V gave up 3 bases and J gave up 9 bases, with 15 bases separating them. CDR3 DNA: TGCGCCAGCAGCTCGGCAGGAAGTTACAGCTACACCTTC. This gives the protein CASSSAGSYSYTF. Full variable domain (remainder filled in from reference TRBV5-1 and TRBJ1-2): KAGVTQTPRYLIKTRGQQVTLSCSPISGHRSVSWYQQTPGQGLQFLFEYFSETQRNKGNFPGRFSGRQFSNSRSEMNVSTLELGDSALYLCASSSAGSYSYTFGSGTRLTVV.

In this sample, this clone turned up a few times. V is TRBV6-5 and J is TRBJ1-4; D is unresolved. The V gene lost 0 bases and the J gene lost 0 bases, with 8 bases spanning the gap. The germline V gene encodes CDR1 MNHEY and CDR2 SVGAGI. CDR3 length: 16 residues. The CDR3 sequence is CASSYSPFATNEKLFF. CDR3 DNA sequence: TGTGCCAGCAGTTACTCCCCATTTGCAACTAATGAAAAACTGTTTTTT.

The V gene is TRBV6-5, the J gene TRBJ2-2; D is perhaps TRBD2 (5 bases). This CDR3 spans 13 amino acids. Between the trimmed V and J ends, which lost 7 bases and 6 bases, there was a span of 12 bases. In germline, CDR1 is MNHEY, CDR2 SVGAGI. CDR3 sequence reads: CASTGVVAGELFF. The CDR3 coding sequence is TGTGCCAGCACCGGGGTTGTGGCCGGGGAGCTGTTTTTT.

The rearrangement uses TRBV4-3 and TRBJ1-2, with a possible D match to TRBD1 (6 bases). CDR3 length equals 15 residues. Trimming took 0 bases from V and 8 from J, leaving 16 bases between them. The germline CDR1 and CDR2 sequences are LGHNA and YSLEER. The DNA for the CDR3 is TGCGCCAGCAGCCAAGAGCGGGGGCGCTCGGAAGGCTACACCTTC. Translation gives CASSQERGRSEGYTF.

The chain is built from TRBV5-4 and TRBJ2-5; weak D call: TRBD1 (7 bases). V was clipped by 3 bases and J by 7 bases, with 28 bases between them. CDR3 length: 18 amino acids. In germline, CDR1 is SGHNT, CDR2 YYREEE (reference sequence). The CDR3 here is CASSYGGLKTGFEVTQYF. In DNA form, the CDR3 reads TGTGCCAGCAGCTATGGAGGGCTAAAGACAGGGTTTGAAGTGACCCAGTACTTC.

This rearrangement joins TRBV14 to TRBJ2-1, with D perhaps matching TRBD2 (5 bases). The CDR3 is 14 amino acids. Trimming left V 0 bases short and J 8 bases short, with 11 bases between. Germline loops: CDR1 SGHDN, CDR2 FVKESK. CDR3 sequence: CASSQELGIDEQFF. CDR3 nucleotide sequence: TGTGCCAGCAGCCAAGAACTAGGGATCGATGAGCAGTTCTTC.

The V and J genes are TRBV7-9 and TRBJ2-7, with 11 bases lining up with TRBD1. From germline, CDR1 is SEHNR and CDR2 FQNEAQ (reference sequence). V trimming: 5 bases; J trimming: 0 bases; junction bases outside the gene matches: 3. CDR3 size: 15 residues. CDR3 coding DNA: TGTGCCAGCAGCCCGGGACAGGGGGTCTCCTACGAGCAGTACTTC. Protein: CASSPGQGVSYEQYF.

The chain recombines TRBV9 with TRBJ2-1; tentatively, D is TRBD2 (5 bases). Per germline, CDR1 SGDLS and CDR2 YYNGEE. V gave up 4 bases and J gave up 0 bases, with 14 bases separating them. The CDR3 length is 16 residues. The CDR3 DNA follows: TGTGCCAGCAGCCCCTTCTCGGGAAGCTCCTACAATGAGCAGTTCTTC. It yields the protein CASSPFSGSSYNEQFF.

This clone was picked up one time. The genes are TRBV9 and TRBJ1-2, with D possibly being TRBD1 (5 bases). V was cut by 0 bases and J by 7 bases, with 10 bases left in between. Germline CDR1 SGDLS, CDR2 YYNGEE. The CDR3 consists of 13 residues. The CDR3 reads CASSVVQGSGYTF. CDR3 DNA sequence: TGTGCCAGCAGCGTAGTCCAGGGCTCTGGCTACACCTTC. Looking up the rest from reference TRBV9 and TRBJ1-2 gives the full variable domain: DSGVTQTPKHLITATGQRVTLRCSPRSGDLSVYWYQQSLDQGLQFLIQYYNGEERAKGNILERFSAQQFPDLHSELNLSSLELGDSALYFCASSVVQGSGYTFGSGTRLTVV.